Listed below are T cell receptor beta chains from one sample, sequenced in a study of chemoradiotherapy in HPV16-positive cancers. Assay: immunoSEQ multiplex PCR; the TCRdb copy retains only in-frame clones and omits some. The data contain around 5,700 clones, around 83% of them singletons. Material: tumor tissue, obtained from a patient who underwent chemoradiotherapy. These receptors all come from a human donor with HPV-associated anogenital cancer. The CDR3 runs from the conserved cysteine through the conserved F or W. A D gene is named only where the DNA matches it firmly. Size tells how often a clone was seen (once, few, many) or the class of an expanded clone, and some rows leave it out.

- | TRBD1 | TRBJ1-1 | TRBV19 | CASSQIGTGYKDTEAFF | TGTGCCAGTAGTCAAATCGGGACAGGGTATAAAGACACTGAAGCTTTCTTT
- | - | TRBJ2-3 | TRBV30 | CAWSDDFPDGTQYF | TGTGCCTGGAGTGATGATTTCCCAGACGGTACGCAGTATTTT
- | - | TRBJ2-5 | TRBV7-6 | CASSSLRDNHQETQYF | TGTGCCAGCAGCTCCCTCCGGGACAACCACCAAGAGACCCAGTACTTC
- | - | TRBJ1-1 | TRBV5-1 | CASSPMGAANTEAFF | TGCGCCAGCAGCCCGATGGGGGCGGCGAACACTGAAGCTTTCTTT
- | - | TRBJ2-2 | TRBV27 | CASRLRMPGGQGNTGELFF | TGTGCCAGCAGACTCCGCATGCCGGGTGGGCAAGGGAACACCGGGGAGCTGTTTTTT
- | - | TRBJ2-1 | TRBV20-1 | CSQERGDEQFF | TGCAGTCAAGAAAGGGGGGATGAGCAGTTCTTC
few | - | TRBJ2-7 | TRBV5-1 | CASSLKVGGTQPGLSYEQYF | TGCGCCAGCAGCTTGAAGGTTGGTGGGACTCAACCGGGCCTCTCCTACGAGCAGTACTTC
few | - | TRBJ1-1 | TRBV6-6 | CASSYAENTEAFF | TGTGCCAGCAGTTACGCAGAGAACACTGAAGCTTTCTTT
- | - | TRBJ2-2 | TRBV5-1 | CASSLWDTGELFF | TGCGCCAGCAGCTTGTGGGACACCGGGGAGCTGTTTTTT
- | TRBD1 | TRBJ2-1 | TRBV18 | CASQQTGDSDEQFF | TGTGCCAGCCAGCAGACAGGGGATTCGGATGAGCAGTTCTTC
few | TRBD1 | TRBJ1-1 | TRBV10-1 | CASSPYRDRGGTEAFF | TGCGCCAGCAGTCCCTATAGGGACAGGGGAGGGACTGAAGCTTTCTTT
once | TRBD2 | TRBJ2-3 | TRBV7-2 | CASSLGASGKNTQYF | TGTGCCAGCAGCTTAGGTGCTAGCGGGAAAAATACGCAGTATTTT
- | TRBD1 | TRBJ1-1 | TRBV5-6 | CASSLRAGTGKTEAFF | TGTGCCAGCAGCTTGCGGGCGGGGACAGGGAAGACTGAAGCTTTCTTT
- | TRBD2 | TRBJ2-1 | TRBV19 | CASSKTSGSFNEQFF | TGTGCCAGTAGTAAGACTAGCGGGAGTTTTAATGAGCAGTTCTTC
few | - | TRBJ1-1 | TRBV7-2 | CASSLVGLGQGGTEAFF | TGTGCCAGCAGCTTAGTAGGCCTCGGGCAGGGAGGGACTGAAGCTTTCTTT
- | - | TRBJ2-3 | TRBV28 | CASSLGYGTQYF | TGTGCCAGCAGTTTGGGGTACGGTACGCAGTATTTT
- | TRBD1 | TRBJ2-3 | TRBV28 | CASSLWGQGEDTQYF | TGTGCCAGCAGTTTATGGGGACAGGGGGAAGATACGCAGTATTTT